This entry features one T cell receptor (beta chain) sequence. No antigen is known for it. The CDR3 is made up of 13 amino acids. After removal of 3 bases from V and 3 bases from J, the junction contained 2 bases not matched to a gene. CDR1 and CDR2 from the germline V gene are ENHRY and SYGVKD. This sample was taken from a study of radiotherapy plus CTLA-4 blockade in lung cancer. Regarding the study as a whole: After treatment with radiotherapy plus ipilimumab, TCR clones that came from the tumor expanded in blood.

Participants had chemo-refractory metastatic non-small-cell lung cancer and were treated with focal radiation plus ipilimumab CTLA-4 blockade. Produced via immunoSEQ multiplex PCR; TCRdb's table is partial and in-frame only. Here the sample spans approximately 48,000 clones, 84% being singletons. The source was peripheral blood, collected from a patient treated with radiotherapy plus ipilimumab. The chain has TRBV10-3 and TRBJ2-7; TRBD2 matches 7 bases. The source of this sequence is a human donor with non-small cell lung cancer whose response to radiotherapy plus ipilimumab could not be evaluated. The CDR3 sequence is CAISDPSGYEQYF. In nucleotides, the CDR3 is TGTGCCATCAGTGATCCTAGCGGCTACGAGCAGTACTTC.